This T cell receptor (beta chain) was sequenced during a study of blood T cell repertoires in COVID-19. About the research overall: PBMCs, B-cell-depleted T cells, or T cells were the source of the cDNA or gDNA that made up the material.

This clone was seen once. Trimming stripped 3 bases from V and 1 base from J, with 10 bases between. Germline-derived CDR1 and CDR2 are SNHLY and FYNNEI. This CDR3 contains 15 residues. Measured with immunoSEQ multiplex PCR; TCRdb has only the in-frame clones, and not every one. In the table there are approximately 210,000 clones, approximately 86% of which are singletons. Material for sequencing was peripheral blood. The gene calls are TRBV2 and TRBJ2-4; D unclear. This TCR was sampled from a man in his sixties with COVID-19, enrolled during active disease. CDR3 sequence: CASSDPAEAKNIQYF. The CDR3, as DNA: TGTGCCAGCAGTGACCCTGCCGAGGCCAAAAACATTCAGTACTTC. Full variable domain (remainder filled in from reference TRBV2 and TRBJ2-4): EPEVTQTPSHQVTQMGQEVILRCVPISNHLYFYWYRQILGQKVEFLVSFYNNEISEKSEIFDDQFSVERPDGSNFTLKIRSTKLEDSAMYFCASSDPAEAKNIQYFGAGTRLSVL.